This TCR beta chain was sequenced in a study of response to subunit inactivated influenza vaccine. V was shortened by 3 bases and J by 5 bases, with 14 bases between the two germline ends. This CDR3 region has 14 residues. TCRdb reprocessed the RT-PCR reads via MiXCR and lists one record per CDR3 protein. The sample lists more than 700,000 distinct CDR3 sequences; approximately 22% were seen once. The chain joins TRBV12-3 or TRBV12-4 to TRBJ2-7; D remains ambiguous. The origin of this receptor is a man aged 50-60 years who received an inactivated influenza vaccine. The sequencing used PBMCs from blood, collected roughly 5 days after vaccination. CDR3 nucleotide sequence: TGTGCCAGCAGTTTTTTCAGGATTAGGAACGAGCAGTACTTC. Amino acid sequence: CASSFFRIRNEQYF.